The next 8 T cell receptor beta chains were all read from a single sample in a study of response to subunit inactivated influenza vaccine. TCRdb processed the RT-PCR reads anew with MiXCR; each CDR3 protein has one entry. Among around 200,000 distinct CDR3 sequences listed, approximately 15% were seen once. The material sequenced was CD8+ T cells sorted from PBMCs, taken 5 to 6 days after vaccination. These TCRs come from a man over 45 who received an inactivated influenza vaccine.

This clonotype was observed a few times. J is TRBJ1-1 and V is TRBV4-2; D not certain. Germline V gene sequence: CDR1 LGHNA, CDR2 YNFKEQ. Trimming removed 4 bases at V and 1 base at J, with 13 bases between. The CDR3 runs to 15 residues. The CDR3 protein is CASSPTDSANTEAFF. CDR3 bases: TGTGCCAGCAGCCCGACGGATTCAGCGAACACTGAAGCTTTCTTT.

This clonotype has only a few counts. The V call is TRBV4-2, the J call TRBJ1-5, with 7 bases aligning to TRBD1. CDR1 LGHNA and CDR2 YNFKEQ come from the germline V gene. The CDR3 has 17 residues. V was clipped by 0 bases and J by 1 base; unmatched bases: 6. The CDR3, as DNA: TGTGCCAGCAGCCAAGACTATACAGGGGTAAGCAATCAGCCCCAGCATTTT. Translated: CASSQDYTGVSNQPQHF.

For the CDR3, the DNA is TGTGCCAGCAGCTTACCACATGGGGGAGGGCTTTACAATGAGCAGTTCTTC. Protein sequence: CASSLPHGGGLYNEQFF. The chain links TRBV7-6 to TRBJ2-1, with TRBD2 matching 7 bases. J gave up 4 bases and V 2 bases, and 11 bases lay outside the gene matches. Germline V lookup: CDR1 SGHVS, CDR2 FNYEAQ. CDR3 length: 17 amino acids.

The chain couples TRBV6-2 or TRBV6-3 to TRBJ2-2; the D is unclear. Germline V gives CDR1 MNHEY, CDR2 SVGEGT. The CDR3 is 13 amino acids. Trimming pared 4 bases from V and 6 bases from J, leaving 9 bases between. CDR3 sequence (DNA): TGTGCCAGCAGTTCACGACACGCCGGGGAGCTGTTTTTT. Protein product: CASSSRHAGELFF.

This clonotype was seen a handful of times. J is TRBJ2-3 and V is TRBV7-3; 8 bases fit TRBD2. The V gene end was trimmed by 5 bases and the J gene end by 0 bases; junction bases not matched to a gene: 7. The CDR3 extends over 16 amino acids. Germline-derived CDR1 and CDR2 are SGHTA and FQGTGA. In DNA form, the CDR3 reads TGTGCCAGCAGCCTAAACAGCGGGGGTAGCACAGATACGCAGTATTTT. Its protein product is CASSLNSGGSTDTQYF. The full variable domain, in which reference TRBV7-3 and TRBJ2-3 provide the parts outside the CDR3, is GAGVSQTPSNKVTEKGKYVELRCDPISGHTALYWYRQSLGQGPEFLIYFQGTGAADDSGLPNDRFFAVRPEGSVSTLKIQRTERGDSAVYLCASSLNSGGSTDTQYFGPGTRLTVL.

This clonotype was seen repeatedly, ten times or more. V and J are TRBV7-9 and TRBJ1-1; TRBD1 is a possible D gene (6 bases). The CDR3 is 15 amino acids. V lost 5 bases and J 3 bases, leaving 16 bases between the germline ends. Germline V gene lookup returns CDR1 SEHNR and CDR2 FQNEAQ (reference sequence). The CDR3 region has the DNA TGTGCCAGCAGCCTGGGGGGGCGGGGATACACTGAAGCTTTCTTT. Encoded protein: CASSLGGRGYTEAFF. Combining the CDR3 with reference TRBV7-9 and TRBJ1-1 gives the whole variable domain DTGVSQNPRHKITKRGQNVTFRCDPISEHNRLYWYRQTLGQGPEFLTYFQNEAQLEKSRLLSDRFSAERPKGSFSTLEIQRTEQGDSAMYLCASSLGGRGYTEAFFGQGTRLTVV.

The DNA for the CDR3 is TGTGCCAGCAGTTACTCGGAGGGCGGAGGCTACACCTTC. It encodes CASSYSEGGGYTF. This chain uses TRBV6-5 with TRBJ1-2; D not resolved. CDR1 is MNHEY, CDR2 SVGAGI, per germline. V was trimmed by 0 bases and J by 8 bases, leaving 10 bases between them. This CDR3 contains 13 residues.

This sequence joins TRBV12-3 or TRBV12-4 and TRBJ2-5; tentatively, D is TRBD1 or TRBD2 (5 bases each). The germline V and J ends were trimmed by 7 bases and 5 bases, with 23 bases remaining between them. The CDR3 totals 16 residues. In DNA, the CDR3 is TGTGCCAGCAAAAACGGACGAATATTGGGGGAGGAGACCCAGTACTTC. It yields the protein CASKNGRILGEETQYF.